This T cell receptor beta chain was recovered during a study of T cells after yellow fever vaccination. Findings of the study overall: Contamination of FACS-sorted repertoires by abundant clonotypes from the bulk population could occur.

This clonotype occurred many times. Its antigen is not known. Via MiXCR, TCRdb re-called the 5' RACE reads, giving one row per CDR3 protein. The table lists some 350,000 distinct CDR3 sequences, roughly 4.3% of them singletons. The germline gives CDR1 DFQATT, CDR2 SNEGSKA (reference sequence). Trimming left V 2 bases short and J 5 bases short, with 15 bases between. The CDR3 is 14 residues long. J is TRBJ1-1 and V is TRBV20-1; D not certain. The sample was PBMCs, taken 5 days after the yellow fever booster vaccination. The sequence derives from a man between 18 and 29 years old who received the YFV17D yellow fever vaccine. CDR3 protein: CSARIPAGDTEAFF. CDR3 bases: TGCAGTGCTAGAATCCCGGCAGGAGATACTGAAGCTTTCTTT.